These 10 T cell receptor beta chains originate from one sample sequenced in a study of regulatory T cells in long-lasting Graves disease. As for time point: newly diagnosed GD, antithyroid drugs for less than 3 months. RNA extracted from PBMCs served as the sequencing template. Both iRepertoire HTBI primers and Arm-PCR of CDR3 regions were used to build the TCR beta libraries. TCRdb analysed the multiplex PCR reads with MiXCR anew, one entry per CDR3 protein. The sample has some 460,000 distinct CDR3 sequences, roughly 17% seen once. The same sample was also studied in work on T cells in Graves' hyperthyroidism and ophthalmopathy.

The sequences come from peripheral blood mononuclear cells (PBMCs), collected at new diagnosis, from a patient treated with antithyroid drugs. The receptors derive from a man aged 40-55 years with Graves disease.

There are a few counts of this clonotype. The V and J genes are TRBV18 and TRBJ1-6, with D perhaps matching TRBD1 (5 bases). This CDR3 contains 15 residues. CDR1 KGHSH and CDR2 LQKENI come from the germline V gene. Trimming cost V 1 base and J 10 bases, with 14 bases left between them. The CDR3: CASSPQLGTQSPLHF. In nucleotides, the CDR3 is TGTGCCAGCTCACCACAACTGGGGACGCAGTCACCCCTCCACTTT.

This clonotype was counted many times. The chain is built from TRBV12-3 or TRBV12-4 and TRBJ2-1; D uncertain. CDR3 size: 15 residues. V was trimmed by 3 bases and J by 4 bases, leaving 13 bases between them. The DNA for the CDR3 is TGTGCCAGCAGTTTGGGTCGGGTGGATTACAATGAGCAGTTCTTC. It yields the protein CASSLGRVDYNEQFF.

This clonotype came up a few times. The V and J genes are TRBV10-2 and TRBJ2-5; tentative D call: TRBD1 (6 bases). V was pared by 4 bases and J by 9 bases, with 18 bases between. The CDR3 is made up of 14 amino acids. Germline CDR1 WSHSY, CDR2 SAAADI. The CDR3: CASSAAGAVVAQYF. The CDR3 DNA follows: TGCGCCAGCAGTGCTGCAGGGGCCGTGGTGGCCCAGTACTTC.

The CDR3 DNA reads as TGTGCCAGCAGCCTAAGGGACAGATACTCCTACGAGCAGTACTTC. Translating it yields CASSLRDRYSYEQYF. The genes are TRBV28 and TRBJ2-7; 7 bases are a match to TRBD1. The CDR3 runs to 15 residues. Germline CDR1 MDHEN, CDR2 SYDVKM. Unmatched junction bases numbered 8, after V lost 6 bases and J lost 0 bases.

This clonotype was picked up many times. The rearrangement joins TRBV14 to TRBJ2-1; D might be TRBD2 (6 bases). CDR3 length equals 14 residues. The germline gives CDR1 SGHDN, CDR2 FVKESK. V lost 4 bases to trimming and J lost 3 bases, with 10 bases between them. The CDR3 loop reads CASSRRAFYNEQFF. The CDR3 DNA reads TGTGCCAGCAGCCGGAGGGCCTTCTACAATGAGCAGTTCTTC.

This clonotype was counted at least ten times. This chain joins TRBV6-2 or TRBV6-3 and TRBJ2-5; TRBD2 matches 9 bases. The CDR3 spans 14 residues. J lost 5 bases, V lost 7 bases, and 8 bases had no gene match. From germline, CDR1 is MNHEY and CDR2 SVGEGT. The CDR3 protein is CASKASGISETQYF. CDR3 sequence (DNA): TGTGCCAGCAAAGCTAGCGGGATTTCGGAGACCCAGTACTTC.

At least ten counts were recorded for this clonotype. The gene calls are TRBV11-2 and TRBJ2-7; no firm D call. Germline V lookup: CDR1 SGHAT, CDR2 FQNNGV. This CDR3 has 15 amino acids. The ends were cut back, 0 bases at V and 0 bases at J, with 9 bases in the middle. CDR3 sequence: CASSLDRTSSYEQYF. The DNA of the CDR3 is TGTGCCAGCAGCTTAGATCGGACGAGCTCCTACGAGCAGTACTTC.

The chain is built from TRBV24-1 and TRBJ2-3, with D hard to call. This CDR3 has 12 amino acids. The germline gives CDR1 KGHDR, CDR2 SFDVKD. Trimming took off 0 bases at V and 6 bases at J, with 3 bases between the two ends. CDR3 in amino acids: CATSDLRDTQYF. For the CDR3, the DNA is TGTGCCACCAGTGATTTGCGGGATACGCAGTATTTT.

The CDR3 protein is CASSLDRDAGELFF. Written as DNA, the CDR3 is TGTGCCAGCAGCTTAGACAGGGACGCCGGGGAGCTGTTTTTT. This chain connects TRBV7-8 to TRBJ2-2; D is perhaps TRBD1 (6 bases). CDR3 length: 14 amino acids. Germline V lookup: CDR1 SGHVS, CDR2 FQNEAQ. V shed 1 base and J shed 6 bases, with 9 bases lying between them. Full variable domain (rest looked up from reference TRBV7-8 and TRBJ2-2): GAGVSQSPRYKVAKRGQDVALRCDPISGHVSLFWYQQALGQGPEFLTYFQNEAQLDKSGLPSDRFFAERPEGSVSTLKIQRTQQEDSAVYLCASSLDRDAGELFFGEGSRLTVL.

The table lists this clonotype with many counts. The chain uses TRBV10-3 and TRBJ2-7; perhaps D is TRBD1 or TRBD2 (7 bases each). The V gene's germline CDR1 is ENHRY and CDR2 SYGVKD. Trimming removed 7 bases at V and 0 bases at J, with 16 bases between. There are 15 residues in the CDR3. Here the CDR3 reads CAITSGGDSSYEQYF. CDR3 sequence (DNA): TGTGCCATCACGTCAGGGGGGGACAGCTCCTACGAGCAGTACTTC.